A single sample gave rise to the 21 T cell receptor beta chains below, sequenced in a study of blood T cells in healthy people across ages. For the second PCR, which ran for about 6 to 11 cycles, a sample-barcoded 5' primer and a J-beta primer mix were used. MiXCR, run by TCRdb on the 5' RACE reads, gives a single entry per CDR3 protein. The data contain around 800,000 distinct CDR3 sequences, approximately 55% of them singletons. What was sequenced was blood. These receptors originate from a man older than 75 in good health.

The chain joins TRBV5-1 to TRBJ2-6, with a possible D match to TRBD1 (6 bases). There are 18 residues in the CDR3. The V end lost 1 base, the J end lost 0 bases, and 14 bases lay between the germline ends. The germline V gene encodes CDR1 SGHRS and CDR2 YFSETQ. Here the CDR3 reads CASSLYQGPLSGANVLTF. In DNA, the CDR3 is TGCGCCAGCAGCTTGTATCAGGGGCCTCTCTCTGGGGCCAACGTCCTGACTTTC.

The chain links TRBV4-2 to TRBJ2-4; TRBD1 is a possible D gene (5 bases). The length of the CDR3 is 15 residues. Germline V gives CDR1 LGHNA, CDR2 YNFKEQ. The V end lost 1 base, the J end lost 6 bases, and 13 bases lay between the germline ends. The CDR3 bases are TGTGCCAGCAGCCAAGGGGGCACGACCAGAAACATTCAGTACTTC. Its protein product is CASSQGGTTRNIQYF.

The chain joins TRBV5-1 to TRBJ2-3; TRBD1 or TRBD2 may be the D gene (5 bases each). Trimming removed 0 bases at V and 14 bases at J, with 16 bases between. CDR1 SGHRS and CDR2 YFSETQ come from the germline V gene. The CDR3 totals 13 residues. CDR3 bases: TGCGCCAGCAGCTTGGGGGACGACAGATACGCGTATTTT. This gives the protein CASSLGDDRYAYF.

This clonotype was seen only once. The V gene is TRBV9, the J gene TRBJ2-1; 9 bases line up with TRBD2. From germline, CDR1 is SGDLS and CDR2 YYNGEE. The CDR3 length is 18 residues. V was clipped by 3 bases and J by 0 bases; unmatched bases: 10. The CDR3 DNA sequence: TGTGCCAGCAGCGAGGGAGGTCGGCGGGAGGGCTCCTACAATGAGCAGTTCTTC. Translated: CASSEGGRREGSYNEQFF.

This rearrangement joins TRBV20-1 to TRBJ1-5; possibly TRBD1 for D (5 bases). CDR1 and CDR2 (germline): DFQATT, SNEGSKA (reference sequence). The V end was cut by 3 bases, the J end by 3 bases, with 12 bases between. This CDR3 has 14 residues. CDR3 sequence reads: CSARRGSDNQPQHF. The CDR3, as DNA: TGCAGTGCTAGGAGGGGCAGCGACAATCAGCCCCAGCATTTT.

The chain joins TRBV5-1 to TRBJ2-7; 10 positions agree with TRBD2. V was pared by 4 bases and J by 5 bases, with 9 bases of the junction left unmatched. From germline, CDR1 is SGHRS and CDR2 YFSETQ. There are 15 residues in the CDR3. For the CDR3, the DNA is TGCGCCAGCAGCACCCTAGCGGGAGATTCCGACGAGCAGTACTTC. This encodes CASSTLAGDSDEQYF.

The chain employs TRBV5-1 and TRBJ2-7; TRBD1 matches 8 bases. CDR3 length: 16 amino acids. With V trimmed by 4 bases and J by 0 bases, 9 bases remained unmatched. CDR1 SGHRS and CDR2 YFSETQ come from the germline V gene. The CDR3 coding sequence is TGCGCCAGCAGCCCAGGACAGGGTTCGGGCTCCTACGAGCAGTACTTC. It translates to CASSPGQGSGSYEQYF.

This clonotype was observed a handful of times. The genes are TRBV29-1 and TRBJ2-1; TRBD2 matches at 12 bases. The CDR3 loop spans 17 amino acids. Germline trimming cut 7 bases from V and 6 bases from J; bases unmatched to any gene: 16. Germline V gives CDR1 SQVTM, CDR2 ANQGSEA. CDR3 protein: CSGAMTSGSSYGNEQFF. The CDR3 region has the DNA TGCAGCGGGGCCATGACTAGCGGGAGTTCATACGGCAATGAGCAGTTCTTC.

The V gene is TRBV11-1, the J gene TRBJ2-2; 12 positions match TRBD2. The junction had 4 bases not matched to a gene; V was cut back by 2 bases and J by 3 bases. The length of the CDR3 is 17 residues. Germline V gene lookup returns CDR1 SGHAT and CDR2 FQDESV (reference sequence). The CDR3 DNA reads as TGTGCCAGCAGCTTAAACGGACTAGCGGGACACACCGGGGAGCTGTTTTTT. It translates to CASSLNGLAGHTGELFF.

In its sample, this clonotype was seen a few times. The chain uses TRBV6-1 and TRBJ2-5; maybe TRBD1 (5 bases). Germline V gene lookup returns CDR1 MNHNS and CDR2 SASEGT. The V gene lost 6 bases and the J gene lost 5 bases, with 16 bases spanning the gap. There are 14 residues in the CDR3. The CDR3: CASRGHLSRETQYF. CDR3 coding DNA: TGTGCCAGCAGAGGACACCTCTCCCGGGAGACCCAGTACTTC.

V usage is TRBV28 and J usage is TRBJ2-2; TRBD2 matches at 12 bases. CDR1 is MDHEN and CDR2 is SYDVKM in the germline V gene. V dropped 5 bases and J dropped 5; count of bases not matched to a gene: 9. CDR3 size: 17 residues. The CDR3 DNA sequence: TGTGCCAGCAGTGCCTTCCTAGCGGGAGGGGGGACCGGGGAGCTGTTTTTT. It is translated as CASSAFLAGGGTGELFF.

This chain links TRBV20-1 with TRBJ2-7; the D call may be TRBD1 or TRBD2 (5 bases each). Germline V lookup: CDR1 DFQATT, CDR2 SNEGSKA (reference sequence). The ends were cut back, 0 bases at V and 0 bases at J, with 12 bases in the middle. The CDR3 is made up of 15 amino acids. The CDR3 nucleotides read TGCAGTGCTAGAGATTCTGGGACGATCTCCTACGAGCAGTACTTC. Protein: CSARDSGTISYEQYF.

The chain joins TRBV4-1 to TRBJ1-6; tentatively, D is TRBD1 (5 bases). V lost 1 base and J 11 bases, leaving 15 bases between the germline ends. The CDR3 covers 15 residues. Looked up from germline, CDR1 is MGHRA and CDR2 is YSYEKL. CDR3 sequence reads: CASSQGTPGAAPLHF. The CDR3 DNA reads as TGCGCCAGCAGCCAAGGAACCCCCGGGGCGGCACCCCTCCACTTT.

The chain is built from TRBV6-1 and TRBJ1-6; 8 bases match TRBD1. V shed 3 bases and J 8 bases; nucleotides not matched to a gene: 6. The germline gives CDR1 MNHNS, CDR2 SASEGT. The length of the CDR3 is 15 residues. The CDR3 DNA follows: TGTGCCAGCAGTGACCAGGGGGCAAGACATTCACCCCTCCACTTT. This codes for CASSDQGARHSPLHF.

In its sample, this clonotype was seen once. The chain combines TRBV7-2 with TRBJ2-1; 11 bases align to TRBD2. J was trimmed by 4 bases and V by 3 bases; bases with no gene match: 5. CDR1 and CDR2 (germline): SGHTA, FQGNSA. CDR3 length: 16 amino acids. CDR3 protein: CASSLMTSGAYNEQFF. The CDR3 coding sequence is TGTGCCAGCAGCTTGATGACTAGCGGGGCGTACAATGAGCAGTTCTTC.

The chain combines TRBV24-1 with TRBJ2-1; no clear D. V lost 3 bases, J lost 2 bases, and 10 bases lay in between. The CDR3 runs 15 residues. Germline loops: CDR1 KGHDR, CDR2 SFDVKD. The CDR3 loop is CATSDNASPYNEQFF. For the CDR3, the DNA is TGTGCCACCAGTGATAACGCATCGCCCTACAATGAGCAGTTCTTC.

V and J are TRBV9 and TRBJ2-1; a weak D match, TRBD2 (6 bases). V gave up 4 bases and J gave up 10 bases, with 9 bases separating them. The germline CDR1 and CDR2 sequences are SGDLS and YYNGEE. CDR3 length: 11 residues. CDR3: CASSFRGEQFF. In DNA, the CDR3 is TGTGCCAGCAGCTTCCGGGGGGAGCAGTTCTTC.

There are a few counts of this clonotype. CDR3 coding DNA: TGCAGCGGAAGCGGGGGGGAAGAGACCCAGTACTTC. Encoded protein: CSGSGGEETQYF. V and J are TRBV29-1 and TRBJ2-5, with TRBD2 matching 10 bases. The CDR3 sequence is 12 residues long. V was clipped by 7 bases and J by 3 bases; unmatched bases: 2. Germline CDR1 and CDR2: SQVTM and ANQGSEA.

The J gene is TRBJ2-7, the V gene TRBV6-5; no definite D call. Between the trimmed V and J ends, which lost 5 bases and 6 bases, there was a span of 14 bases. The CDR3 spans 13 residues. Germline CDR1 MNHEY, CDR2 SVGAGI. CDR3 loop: CASSQTRIIEQYF. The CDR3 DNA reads TGTGCCAGCAGTCAGACGAGGATTATCGAGCAGTACTTC.

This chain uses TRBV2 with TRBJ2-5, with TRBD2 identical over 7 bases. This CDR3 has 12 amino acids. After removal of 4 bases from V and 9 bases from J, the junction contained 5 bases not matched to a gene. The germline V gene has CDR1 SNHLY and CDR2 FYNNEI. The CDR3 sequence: CASSGTREAQYF. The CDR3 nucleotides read TGTGCCAGCAGTGGGACTCGGGAGGCCCAGTACTTC.

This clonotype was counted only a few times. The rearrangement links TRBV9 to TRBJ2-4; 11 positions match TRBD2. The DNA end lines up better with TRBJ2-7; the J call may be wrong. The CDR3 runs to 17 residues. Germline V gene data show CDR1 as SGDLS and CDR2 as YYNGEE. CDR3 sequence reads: CASSSRGTSGENYEQYF. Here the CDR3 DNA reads TGTGCCAGCAGCTCCCGAGGGACTAGCGGAGAAAACTACGAGCAGTACTTC.